This TCR beta chain was identified during a study of OX40 agonist ivuxolimab in advanced cancers. Study-level information: Patients were treated with intravenous ivuxolimab, dosed at 0.01 to 10 mg/kg and infused every 2 weeks. The study, taken as a whole, reports: Clones of CD4+ and CD8+ blood T cells grew by week 6 at doses of 0.1 to 3.0 mg/kg. Near-lowest levels of clonal expansion characterized partial responders at 0.1-3.0 mg/kg.

Deletions cut 6 bases from V and 8 bases from J, with 13 bases between. This CDR3 is built from 12 residues. Germline lookup yields CDR1 MNHEY and CDR2 SVGAGI. With regard to this clone: Its antigen is not known.

Repertoires were generated with immunoSEQ multiplex PCR, while TCRdb's copy carries only in-frame clones and drops some. Here the sample spans some 90,000 clones, 92% being singletons. Researchers took blood at baseline, on cycle 4 day 1, and on cycle 7 day 1. The gene calls are TRBV6-5 and TRBJ1-2; D gene ambiguous. The source is an adult with an advanced solid tumor such as melanoma, head and neck, liver or kidney cancer. This material consisted of CD4+ or CD8+ T cells sorted from blood, taken in a trial of the OX40 agonist ivuxolimab. CDR3: CASRPALEGYTF. The CDR3 nucleotides read TGTGCCAGCAGACCAGCACTGGAGGGCTACACCTTC.